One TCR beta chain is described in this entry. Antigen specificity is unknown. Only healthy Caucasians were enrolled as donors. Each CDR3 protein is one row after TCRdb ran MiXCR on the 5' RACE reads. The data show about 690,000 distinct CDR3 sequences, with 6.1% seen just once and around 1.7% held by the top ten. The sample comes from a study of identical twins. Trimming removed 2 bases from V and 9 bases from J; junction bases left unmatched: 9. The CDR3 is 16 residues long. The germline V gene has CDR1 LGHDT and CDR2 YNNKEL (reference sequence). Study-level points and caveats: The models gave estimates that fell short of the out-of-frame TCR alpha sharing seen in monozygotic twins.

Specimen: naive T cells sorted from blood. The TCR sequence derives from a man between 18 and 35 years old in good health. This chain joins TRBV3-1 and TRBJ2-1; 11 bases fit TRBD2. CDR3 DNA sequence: TGTGCCAGCAGCCAATTAGGGCTAGCGGGAGGAGGTGAGCAGTTCTTC. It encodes CASSQLGLAGGGEQFF.